The 28 T cell receptor beta chains given below trace back to one sample, sequenced in a study of cytomegalovirus exposure and HLA in healthy donors. PCR was performed using 60 Vbeta and 13 Jbeta primers. Some clones are missing from TCRdb's copy, which holds only in-frame ones; the method was immunoSEQ multiplex PCR. Among fewer than 200,000 clones listed, 73% were seen once. Sequencing was carried out using PBMCs. These receptors were taken from a woman in her 30s in good health and CMV-seronegative.

The chain joins TRBV19 to TRBJ2-1; D remains unclear. The CDR3 consists of 13 residues. Trimming took off 2 bases at V and 9 bases at J, with 11 bases between the two ends. Germline V gene data show CDR1 as LNHDA and CDR2 as SQIVND (reference sequence). CDR3 coding DNA: TGTGCCAGTAGTATATCACCAGGTGGTGAGCAGTTCTTC. Encoded protein: CASSISPGGEQFF.

J is TRBJ1-3 and V is TRBV5-4; D is possibly TRBD1 (5 bases). Deletions cut 0 bases from V and 4 bases from J, with 11 bases between. Germline loops: CDR1 SGHNT, CDR2 YYREEE (reference sequence). The CDR3 totals 15 residues. The CDR3, as DNA: TGTGCCAGCAGCTTGGACAGGCGGTCCGGAAACACCATATATTTT. It yields the protein CASSLDRRSGNTIYF.

This chain joins TRBV10-3 and TRBJ2-6; 12 nucleotides match TRBD1. V was clipped by 10 bases and J by 3 bases; unmatched bases: 16. The CDR3 totals 19 residues. In germline, CDR1 is ENHRY, CDR2 SYGVKD. The CDR3 DNA reads TGTGCCACGAGCCTCCCGGGACAGGGGGCAATAGGTGGGGCCAACGTCCTGACTTTC. Its translation: CATSLPGQGAIGGANVLTF.

The genes are TRBV27 and TRBJ1-5; D not resolved. CDR3 length: 14 residues. Germline CDR1 MNHEY, CDR2 SMNVEV (reference sequence). The V end lost 4 bases, the J end lost 2 bases, and 9 bases lay between the germline ends. The CDR3 spells CASSSVGGNQPQHF. The CDR3 bases are TGTGCCAGCAGTTCGGTCGGGGGCAATCAGCCCCAGCATTTT.

This chain links TRBV5-6 with TRBJ1-1; D is unclear. The V end was cut by 2 bases, the J end by 8 bases, with 10 bases between. This CDR3 spans 12 amino acids. Germline V CDR1 and CDR2: SGHDT, YYEEEE. CDR3 residues: CASSFSGREAFF. DNA for the CDR3: TGTGCCAGCAGCTTCTCGGGAAGAGAAGCTTTCTTT.

This clone was counted a few times. This chain joins TRBV9 and TRBJ1-4; TRBD1 agrees at 8 bases. The V and J ends lost 4 bases and 0 bases, in that order; junction bases with no gene match: 8. Germline V lookup: CDR1 SGDLS, CDR2 YYNGEE. The CDR3 consists of 17 residues. DNA for the CDR3: TGTGCCAGCAGCCTACGAGACAGGGGAGCAACTAATGAAAAACTGTTTTTT. It is translated as CASSLRDRGATNEKLFF.

The sample holds a few counts of this clone. This rearrangement joins TRBV5-4 to TRBJ2-5; 7 bases are shared with TRBD1. Looked up from germline, CDR1 is SGHNT and CDR2 is YYREEE (reference sequence). J gave up 5 bases and V 4 bases, and 14 bases lay outside the gene matches. This CDR3 has 16 residues. DNA for the CDR3: TGTGCCAGCAGCCTTTCGACAGGGAGCCAATATGAGACCCAGTACTTC. The encoded protein is CASSLSTGSQYETQYF.

The chain uses TRBV7-9 and TRBJ1-2; D is possibly TRBD1 (5 bases). The CDR3 has 15 amino acids. V gave up 1 base and J gave up 3 bases, with 12 bases separating them. Germline CDR1 and CDR2: SEHNR and FQNEAQ (reference sequence). For the CDR3, the DNA is TGTGCCAGCAGCTTAGATCAGGGCGGTCACTATGGCTACACCTTC. This encodes CASSLDQGGHYGYTF.

This rearrangement joins TRBV7-9 to TRBJ1-1; no clear D gene. V lost 5 bases and J 3 bases, leaving 19 bases between the germline ends. The germline V gene encodes CDR1 SEHNR and CDR2 FQNEAQ (reference sequence). The CDR3 length is 16 residues. Here the CDR3 reads CASSPSRALGDTEAFF. CDR3 sequence (DNA): TGTGCCAGCAGCCCCTCGCGCGCACTCGGGGACACTGAAGCTTTCTTT. Variable domain in full (rest from reference TRBV7-9 and TRBJ1-1): DTGVSQNPRHKITKRGQNVTFRCDPISEHNRLYWYRQTLGQGPEFLTYFQNEAQLEKSRLLSDRFSAERPKGSFSTLEIQRTEQGDSAMYLCASSPSRALGDTEAFFGQGTRLTVV.

The V and J genes are TRBV28 and TRBJ2-3, with a possible D match to TRBD1 (6 bases). Germline loops: CDR1 MDHEN, CDR2 SYDVKM. V gave up 3 bases and J gave up 5 bases, with 21 bases separating them. The CDR3 has 17 amino acids. The CDR3 loop is CASSFGATGFSGDTQYF. CDR3 nucleotides: TGTGCCAGCAGTTTCGGGGCTACAGGGTTTTCCGGAGATACGCAGTATTTT.

The rearrangement uses TRBV5-5 and TRBJ1-3, with 12 positions matching TRBD1. Germline V gene sequence: CDR1 SGHKS, CDR2 YYEKEE (reference sequence). The CDR3 has 15 amino acids. J gave up 4 bases and V 5 bases, and 4 bases lay outside the gene matches. CDR3 residues: CASSRDRGRGNTIYF. DNA of the CDR3: TGTGCCAGCAGTAGGGACAGGGGGCGAGGAAACACCATATATTTT.

This clone was seen a single time. The rearrangement joins TRBV28 to TRBJ2-7, with a tentative D call TRBD1 (6 bases). The ends were cut back, 4 bases at V and 1 base at J, with 14 bases in the middle. CDR3 length equals 15 residues. The germline gives CDR1 MDHEN, CDR2 SYDVKM. CDR3 DNA sequence: TGTGCCAGCAGTTCCCACAGGGTAAGGTCCTACGAGCAGTACTTC. Translating it yields CASSSHRVRSYEQYF. Supplemented by reference TRBV28 and TRBJ2-7, the full variable domain reads DVKVTQSSRYLVKRTGEKVFLECVQDMDHENMFWYRQDPGLGLRLIYFSYDVKMKEKGDIPEGYSVSREKKERFSLILESASTNQTSMYLCASSSHRVRSYEQYFGPGTRLTVT.

V gene TRBV28 combines with J gene TRBJ2-2; D ambiguous. CDR1 is MDHEN and CDR2 is SYDVKM in the germline V gene. The CDR3 has 13 residues. Deletions cut 7 bases from V and 4 bases from J, with 10 bases between. The CDR3 reads CASTLYATGELFF. CDR3 sequence (DNA): TGTGCCAGCACCCTATACGCCACCGGGGAGCTGTTTTTT.

The chain is built from TRBV7-2 and TRBJ2-4, with D possibly matching TRBD1 (5 bases). The CDR3 has 16 amino acids. The germline gives CDR1 SGHTA, CDR2 FQGNSA. Trimming stripped 4 bases from V and 4 bases from J, with 17 bases between. CDR3 sequence: CASSSRTTAKKNIQYF. CDR3 DNA sequence: TGTGCCAGCAGCTCGCGTACGACAGCCAAAAAAAACATTCAGTACTTC.

This clone was seen more than once but under ten times. This rearrangement joins TRBV5-6 to TRBJ1-1, with D maybe TRBD1 (5 bases). V lost 0 bases and J 3 bases, leaving 9 bases between the germline ends. This CDR3 contains 14 residues. In germline, CDR1 is SGHDT, CDR2 YYEEEE. The CDR3 DNA reads as TGTGCCAGCAGCTTGGTGGGAGGGGACACTGAAGCTTTCTTT. Residues: CASSLVGGDTEAFF.

The chain joins TRBV7-2 to TRBJ2-7; 9 bases align to TRBD1. The CDR3 sequence is 15 residues long. CDR1 is SGHTA and CDR2 is FQGNSA in the germline V gene. V trimming: 5 bases; J trimming: 2 bases; junction bases outside the gene matches: 7. This chain's CDR3 is CASSPGYRGPYEQYF. CDR3 nucleotides: TGTGCCAGCAGCCCGGGGTACAGGGGGCCCTACGAGCAGTACTTC.

The V call is TRBV14, the J call TRBJ2-2; maybe TRBD1 (6 bases). This CDR3 region has 14 residues. From germline, CDR1 is SGHDN and CDR2 FVKESK. V was trimmed by 8 bases and J by 2 bases, leaving 12 bases between them. The CDR3 here is CASQGRGNTGELFF. CDR3 sequence (DNA): TGTGCCAGCCAGGGCAGGGGTAACACCGGGGAGCTGTTTTTT.

This clone was observed a handful of times. This chain joins TRBV28 and TRBJ1-2; D is undetermined. This CDR3 contains 13 residues. Germline CDR1 is MDHEN and CDR2 is SYDVKM. The V end was cut by 5 bases, the J end by 1 base, with 8 bases between. The CDR3 DNA is TGTGCCAGCAGTGGACTTTTTAACTATGGCTACACCTTC. It codes for CASSGLFNYGYTF.

The rearrangement joins TRBV7-2 to TRBJ2-7, with 7 bases aligning to TRBD2. Germline-derived CDR1 and CDR2 are SGHTA and FQGNSA. V was pared by 3 bases and J by 10 bases, with 3 bases of the junction left unmatched. The length of the CDR3 is 11 residues. CDR3 protein: CASSLSGEQYF. The CDR3 nucleotides read TGTGCCAGCAGCTTGAGCGGGGAACAGTACTTC.

The chain recombines TRBV27 with TRBJ2-5; a weak D match, TRBD2 (6 bases). With 0 bases removed from V and 0 bases from J, the gap between germline ends came to 14 bases. The germline CDR1 and CDR2 sequences are MNHEY and SMNVEV (reference sequence). This CDR3 spans 17 amino acids. CDR3 DNA: TGTGCCAGCAGTTTATCGAGCAGGGACTTATACCAAGAGACCCAGTACTTC. This sequence encodes CASSLSSRDLYQETQYF.

Only one count was recorded for this clone. V gene TRBV9 combines with J gene TRBJ2-3, with D tentatively TRBD2 (7 bases). Per the germline V gene, CDR1 is SGDLS and CDR2 is YYNGEE. V gave up 4 bases and J gave up 6 bases, with 18 bases separating them. The CDR3 spans 15 residues. The CDR3 region is CASSLTGGGYDTQYF. Here the CDR3 DNA reads TGTGCCAGCAGCTTAACGGGGGGCGGGTATGATACGCAGTATTTT. Based on the CDR3 plus reference TRBV9 and TRBJ2-3, the full variable domain is DSGVTQTPKHLITATGQRVTLRCSPRSGDLSVYWYQQSLDQGLQFLIQYYNGEERAKGNILERFSAQQFPDLHSELNLSSLELGDSALYFCASSLTGGGYDTQYFGPGTRLTVL.

This sequence joins TRBV5-4 and TRBJ1-2, with TRBD1 as a possible D gene (5 bases). CDR1 and CDR2 (germline): SGHNT, YYREEE (reference sequence). V was trimmed by 0 bases and J by 7 bases, leaving 13 bases between them. This CDR3 comprises 14 residues. CDR3 sequence: CASSLAIGARGYTF. In DNA form, the CDR3 reads TGTGCCAGCAGCTTGGCCATAGGGGCCCGTGGCTACACCTTC.

The chain links TRBV6-5 to TRBJ2-1; weak D call: TRBD2 (6 bases). Germline V gene lookup returns CDR1 MNHEY and CDR2 SVGAGI. The ends were cut back, 5 bases at V and 3 bases at J, with 8 bases in the middle. This CDR3 has 13 residues. This CDR3 is CASSGGFYNEQFF. As DNA, the CDR3 is TGTGCCAGCAGTGGGGGGTTCTACAATGAGCAGTTCTTC.

This clone was observed a few times. The chain couples TRBV6-6 to TRBJ2-3, with a tentative D call TRBD2 (5 bases). This CDR3 is 15 amino acids long. The germline V gene has CDR1 MNHNY and CDR2 SVGAGI (reference sequence). The germline V and J ends were trimmed by 7 bases and 3 bases, with 17 bases remaining between them. For the CDR3, the DNA is TGTGCCAGCACCTCAGTTGGGTCGGGAACAGATACGCAGTATTTT. Its translation is CASTSVGSGTDTQYF.

The chain employs TRBV2 and TRBJ1-2, with D possibly being TRBD1 (5 bases). Germline CDR1 SNHLY, CDR2 FYNNEI. CDR3 length: 14 residues. V dropped 7 bases and J dropped 6 bases, with 18 bases sitting between them. CDR3 residues: CASTPREGDNGYTF. CDR3 DNA sequence: TGTGCCAGCACCCCGCGGGAAGGGGATAATGGCTACACCTTC.

The chain combines TRBV5-4 with TRBJ2-5, with TRBD1 matching 8 bases. CDR3 length: 14 residues. J lost 7 bases, V lost 4 bases, and 9 bases had no gene match. Germline lookup yields CDR1 SGHNT and CDR2 YYREEE (reference sequence). The CDR3 coding sequence is TGTGCCAGCAGCGTGGACAGGGAGACAGCGACCCAGTACTTC. Protein: CASSVDRETATQYF. Complete variable domain (other parts from reference TRBV5-4 and TRBJ2-5): ETGVTQSPTHLIKTRGQQVTLRCSSQSGHNTVSWYQQALGQGPQFIFQYYREEENGRGNFPPRFSGLQFPNYSSELNVNALELDDSALYLCASSVDRETATQYFGPGTRLLVL.

Only one count was recorded for this clone. The chain uses TRBV7-9 and TRBJ2-1; 12 nucleotides match TRBD2. With V trimmed by 10 bases and J by 0 bases, 7 bases remained unmatched. The CDR3 totals 16 residues. Germline CDR1 is SEHNR and CDR2 is FQNEAQ (reference sequence). The CDR3 loop is CATSPTSGSSYNEQFF. CDR3 coding DNA: TGTGCCACCTCCCCGACTAGCGGGAGCTCCTACAATGAGCAGTTCTTC.

This clone came up a few times. This chain joins TRBV4-2 and TRBJ2-3; 8 nucleotides line up with TRBD2. The junction had 3 bases not matched to a gene; V was cut back by 1 base and J by 0 bases. CDR3 size: 16 residues. Germline values: CDR1 LGHNA, CDR2 YNFKEQ. CDR3 region: CASSQVVAGSTDTQYF. In DNA, the CDR3 is TGTGCCAGCAGCCAAGTGGTAGCGGGGAGCACAGATACGCAGTATTTT.